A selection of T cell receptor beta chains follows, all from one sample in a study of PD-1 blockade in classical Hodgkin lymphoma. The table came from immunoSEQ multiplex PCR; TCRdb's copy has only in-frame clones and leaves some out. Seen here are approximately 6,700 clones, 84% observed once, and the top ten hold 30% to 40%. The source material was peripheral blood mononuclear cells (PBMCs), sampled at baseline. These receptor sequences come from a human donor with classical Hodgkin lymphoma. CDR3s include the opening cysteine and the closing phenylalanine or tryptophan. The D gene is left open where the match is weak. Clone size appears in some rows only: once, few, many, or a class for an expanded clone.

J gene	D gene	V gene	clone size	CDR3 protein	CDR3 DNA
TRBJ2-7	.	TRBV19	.	CASSIQGVGTYEQYF	TGTGCCAGTAGTATACAAGGGGTCGGTACCTACGAGCAGTACTTC
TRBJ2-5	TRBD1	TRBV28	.	CASSLMGQGFQETQYF	TGTGCCAGCAGTTTAATGGGACAGGGGTTCCAAGAGACCCAGTACTTC
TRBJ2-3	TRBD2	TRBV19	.	CASRLAGGPTDTQYF	TGTGCCAGTAGACTAGCGGGAGGGCCAACAGATACGCAGTATTTT
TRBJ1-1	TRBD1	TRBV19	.	CASSIGEGTARRDTEAFF	TGTGCCAGTAGTATAGGGGAGGGGACAGCCAGGCGCGACACTGAAGCTTTCTTT
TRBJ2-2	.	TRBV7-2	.	CASSPINTGELFF	TGTGCCAGCAGCCCGATTAACACCGGGGAGCTGTTTTTT
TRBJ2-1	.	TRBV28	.	CASSLLGLADSYNEQFF	TGTGCCAGCAGTTTATTAGGGCTAGCAGACTCCTACAATGAGCAGTTCTTC
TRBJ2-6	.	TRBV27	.	CASTQTLRSSGANVLTF	TGTGCCAGCACCCAAACGCTTAGAAGCTCTGGGGCCAACGTCCTGACTTTC
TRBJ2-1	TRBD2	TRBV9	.	CASSVGTSGSNEQFF	TGTGCCAGCAGCGTCGGGACTAGCGGGAGCAATGAGCAGTTCTTC
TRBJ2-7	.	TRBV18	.	CASSLDSHPYEQYF	TGTGCCAGCTCATTGGACAGCCATCCCTACGAGCAGTACTTC
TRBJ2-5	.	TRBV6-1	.	CALRAEETQYF	TGTGCCTTACGGGCCGAGGAGACCCAGTACTTC
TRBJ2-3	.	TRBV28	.	CASFGSTDTQYF	TGTGCCAGCTTCGGGAGCACAGATACGCAGTATTTT
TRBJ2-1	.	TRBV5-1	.	CASSLGGTEHNEQFF	TGCGCCAGCAGCTTGGGGGGAACTGAGCACAATGAGCAGTTCTTC
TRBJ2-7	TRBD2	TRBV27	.	CASSGGRLAGASEQYF	TGTGCCAGCAGTGGGGGGCGACTAGCGGGAGCTAGTGAGCAGTACTTC
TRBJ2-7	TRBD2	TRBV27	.	CASRRPGGGEQYF	TGTGCCAGCAGGCGGCCGGGAGGGGGCGAGCAGTACTTC
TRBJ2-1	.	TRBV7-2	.	CASSGGTIYNEQFF	TGTGCCAGCAGCGGCGGGACAATCTACAATGAGCAGTTCTTC
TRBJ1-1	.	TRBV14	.	CASSQEWDTRPEAFF	TGTGCCAGCAGCCAAGAGTGGGACACCCGACCTGAAGCTTTCTTT
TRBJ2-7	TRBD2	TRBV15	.	CATSRLSGGLGPYEQYF	TGTGCCACCAGCAGACTTAGCGGGGGCTTGGGGCCCTACGAGCAGTACTTC
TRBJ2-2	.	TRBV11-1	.	CASSLPGLRELFF	TGTGCCAGCAGCTTACCGGGACTCCGGGAGCTGTTTTTT
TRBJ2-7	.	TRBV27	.	CASSLYPDSYEQYF	TGTGCCAGCAGTTTATACCCAGACTCCTACGAGCAGTACTTC
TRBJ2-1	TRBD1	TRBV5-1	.	CASSSDRVSNEQFF	TGCGCCAGCAGCTCGGACAGGGTGTCCAATGAGCAGTTCTTC
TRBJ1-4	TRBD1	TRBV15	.	CATSRDVRGGRTNEKLFF	TGTGCCACCAGCAGAGATGTACGAGGGGGCAGAACTAATGAAAAACTGTTTTTT
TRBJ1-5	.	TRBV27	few	CASSLRGNQPQHF	TGTGCCAGCAGTTTAAGGGGCAATCAGCCCCAGCATTTT
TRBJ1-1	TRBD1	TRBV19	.	CASSIGGWTGVVNTEAFF	TGTGCCAGTAGTATAGGGGGCTGGACAGGGGTCGTGAACACTGAAGCTTTCTTT
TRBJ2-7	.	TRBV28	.	CASSFSSIVSYEQYF	TGTGCCAGCAGTTTCAGCTCTATAGTCTCCTACGAGCAGTACTTC
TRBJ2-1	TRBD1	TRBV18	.	CASSPRTGNEQFF	TGTGCCAGCTCACCCCGGACAGGCAATGAGCAGTTCTTC
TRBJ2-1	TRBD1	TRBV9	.	CASSARDSYNEQFF	TGTGCCAGCAGCGCAAGGGACAGCTACAATGAGCAGTTCTTC
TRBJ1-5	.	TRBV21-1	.	CASSNQPQHF	TGTGCCAGCAGCAATCAGCCCCAGCATTTT
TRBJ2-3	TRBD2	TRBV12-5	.	CASGLVGRVADTQYF	TGTGCTAGTGGTTTGGTAGGGAGGGTAGCAGATACGCAGTATTTT
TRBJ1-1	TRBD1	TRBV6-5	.	CASKDRGRGEAFF	TGTGCCAGCAAGGACAGGGGGAGGGGTGAAGCTTTCTTT
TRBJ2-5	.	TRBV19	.	CASSMLRGETQYF	TGTGCCAGTAGTATGCTAAGGGGAGAGACCCAGTACTTC
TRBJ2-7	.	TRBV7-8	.	CASSLADTTYEQYF	TGTGCCAGCAGCTTAGCGGACACGACCTACGAGCAGTACTTC